These 5 T cell receptor beta chains were all obtained from the same sample, sequenced in a study of cytomegalovirus exposure and HLA in healthy donors. PCR amplification relied on 60 Vbeta primers (plus 13 Jbeta primers). This table comes from immunoSEQ multiplex PCR, and its TCRdb copy is limited to in-frame clones, with some not included. Of about 130,000 clones listed, 65% to 80% are singletons. The specimen was PBMCs. These receptors originate from a human donor in good health.

This rearrangement joins TRBV4-1 to TRBJ1-2; 9 bases agree with TRBD1. CDR1 is MGHRA, CDR2 YSYEKL, per germline. The length of the CDR3 is 19 residues. V dropped 1 base and J dropped 1; count of bases not matched to a gene: 13. DNA of the CDR3: TGCGCCAGCAGCCAAGGAACAGGGGGCGGAAGCTCCTTTAACTATGGCTACACCTTC. This translates into CASSQGTGGGSSFNYGYTF.

The chain combines TRBV5-1 with TRBJ2-3; D possibly corresponds to TRBD2 (5 bases). The CDR3 contains 15 residues. Germline V gene data show CDR1 as SGHRS and CDR2 as YFSETQ. V lost 7 bases and J lost 0, with 15 bases in between. CDR3 amino acids: CASCMSGSSTDTQYF. DNA for the CDR3: TGCGCCAGCTGTATGTCGGGGTCTAGCACAGATACGCAGTATTTT.

V usage is TRBV2 and J usage is TRBJ2-1; 10 bases are a match to TRBD2. The J segment lost 9 bases and the V segment lost 4 bases, leaving 9 bases of the junction unmatched. Looked up from germline, CDR1 is SNHLY and CDR2 is FYNNEI. The CDR3 contains 15 residues. The CDR3 reads CASSVGTSEIGEQFF. CDR3 DNA: TGTGCCAGCAGTGTGGGGACTAGCGAGATCGGTGAGCAGTTCTTC. The full variable domain, rest sourced from reference TRBV2 and TRBJ2-1, is EPEVTQTPSHQVTQMGQEVILRCVPISNHLYFYWYRQILGQKVEFLVSFYNNEISEKSEIFDDQFSVERPDGSNFTLKIRSTKLEDSAMYFCASSVGTSEIGEQFFGPGTRLTVL.

The rearrangement links TRBV1 to TRBJ2-5; the DNA was not compared with TRBD2, the D call given in the table. TRBV1 is noted as a pseudogene. The CDR3 sequence is 18 residues long. CDR3 nucleotide sequence: TGCACCAGCAGCCAACGGACTAGCGCGCGGAAACCCGAAGGGACCCAGTACTTC. Its translation is CTSSQRTSARKPEGTQYF.

The chain couples TRBV21-1 to TRBJ2-2; the DNA was not used to check the table's D call, TRBD1. TRBV21-1 is a pseudogene. This CDR3 spans 15 amino acids. The CDR3 DNA reads TGTGCCAGCAGCCCGGGACAGCCGAACACCGGGGAGCTGTTTTTT. It encodes CASSPGQPNTGELFF.